Described below is a single T cell receptor beta chain sequence and its context. Produced via immunoSEQ multiplex PCR; TCRdb's table is partial and in-frame only. The sample lists approximately 45,000 clones, roughly nine tenths seen once, with less than 3.5% in the top ten. This CDR3 has 14 residues. Trimming cost V 3 bases and J 7 bases, with 10 bases left between them. Germline V gene sequence: CDR1 KGHSH, CDR2 LQKENI. This specimen belongs to a study of T cells after posttransplantation cyclophosphamide. This sequence originates from a woman aged 45 to 65 in good health and a related stem cell transplant donor. The specimen sequenced was PBMCs. V and J are TRBV18 and TRBJ1-6, with D perhaps TRBD1 (5 bases). The CDR3 loop reads CASSPAGMNSPLHF. DNA for the CDR3: TGTGCCAGCTCACCGGCAGGGATGAATTCACCCCTCCACTTT.